What follows describes a single TCR beta chain. Its target is not known. Clones were sequenced by immunoSEQ multiplex PCR, and TCRdb holds only the in-frame ones, with some missing. The table has tens of thousands of clones, roughly nine tenths seen once. The data are from a study of PD-1 blockade in classical Hodgkin lymphoma. As for the study in general: Patients had nivolumab dosed at 3 mg/kg, delivered intravenously every 2 weeks. Overall study findings and caveats: Prior therapy or disease activity may underlie the repertoire differences, whose causes remain undefined. CD8+ TCR diversity did not rise significantly by C4D1, unlike CD4+.

The germline V and J ends were trimmed by 5 bases and 10 bases, with 11 bases remaining between them. Per germline, CDR1 SEHNR and CDR2 FQNEAQ (reference sequence). The CDR3 totals 11 residues. Time point indicated: cycle 4 day 1 (C4D1), after more than five weeks of nivolumab. Brentuximab vedotin exposure varied among the patients, all of whom had relapsed after autologous stem cell transplantation. This TCR was sampled from a human donor with classical Hodgkin lymphoma. J is TRBJ1-1 and V is TRBV7-9; D uncertain. Specimen: peripheral blood mononuclear cells (PBMCs), collected before the fourth cycle of nivolumab. The CDR3 spells CASSPGDGAFF. CDR3 nucleotide sequence: TGTGCCAGCAGCCCCGGAGACGGAGCTTTCTTT.